These 16 T cell receptor beta chains originate from one sample sequenced in a study of T cell responses to AZD1222 COVID-19 vaccine. Method: immunoSEQ multiplex PCR; TCRdb's copy keeps in-frame clones and lacks some. The table shows about 150,000 clones, with around 90% occurring only once. Sequences were derived from peripheral blood, sampled 28 days after the second AZD1222 dose. Receptors originate from an adult who received the AZD1222 COVID-19 vaccine.

This clone came up once. The chain couples TRBV7-9 to TRBJ1-3; the D is unclear. This CDR3 has 12 residues. CDR1 SEHNR and CDR2 FQNEAQ come from the germline V gene (reference sequence). Trimming removed 1 base at V and 16 bases at J, with 14 bases between. The CDR3 reads CASSLGGPGKYF. Written as DNA, the CDR3 is TGTGCCAGCAGCTTAGGCGGACCCGGAAAGTATTTT.

The V gene is TRBV7-9, the J gene TRBJ2-1, with TRBD2 matching over 9 bases. The J segment lost 7 bases and the V segment lost 3 bases, leaving 4 bases of the junction unmatched. This CDR3 has 14 residues. Germline V lookup: CDR1 SEHNR, CDR2 FQNEAQ (reference sequence). The DNA of the CDR3 is TGTGCCAGCAGCTTGGGACTAGCTTTTAATGAGCAGTTCTTC. This gives the protein CASSLGLAFNEQFF. The variable domain in full, completed from reference TRBV7-9 and TRBJ2-1, reads DTGVSQNPRHKITKRGQNVTFRCDPISEHNRLYWYRQTLGQGPEFLTYFQNEAQLEKSRLLSDRFSAERPKGSFSTLEIQRTEQGDSAMYLCASSLGLAFNEQFFGPGTRLTVL.

The chain couples TRBV7-3 to TRBJ1-6; D ambiguous. V gave up 2 bases and J gave up 8 bases, with 7 bases separating them. The CDR3 has 13 residues. Looked up from germline, CDR1 is SGHTA and CDR2 is FQGTGA. The CDR3 loop is CASSLSQYSPLHF. As DNA, the CDR3 is TGTGCCAGCAGCTTATCTCAGTATTCACCCCTCCACTTT.

V and J are TRBV29-1 and TRBJ2-1, with 11 positions matching TRBD1. J lost 9 bases, V lost 6 bases, and 4 bases had no gene match. This CDR3 spans 12 amino acids. Germline V gene sequence: CDR1 SQVTM, CDR2 ANQGSEA. CDR3 amino acids: CSVPGQGGEQFF. Here the CDR3 DNA reads TGCAGCGTGCCGGGACAGGGGGGTGAGCAGTTCTTC.

The chain combines TRBV7-9 with TRBJ1-2; D gene uncertain. The CDR3 length is 12 residues. Germline V CDR1 and CDR2: SEHNR, FQNEAQ (reference sequence). Trimming removed 5 bases at V and 3 bases at J, with 7 bases between. The CDR3 loop reads CASSPRDYGYTF. The DNA of the CDR3 is TGTGCCAGCAGCCCCCGCGACTATGGCTACACCTTC. The full variable domain, completed using reference TRBV7-9 and TRBJ1-2, is DTGVSQNPRHKITKRGQNVTFRCDPISEHNRLYWYRQTLGQGPEFLTYFQNEAQLEKSRLLSDRFSAERPKGSFSTLEIQRTEQGDSAMYLCASSPRDYGYTFGSGTRLTVV.

The genes are TRBV5-1 and TRBJ2-7, with TRBD2 matching 8 bases. J was trimmed by 12 bases and V by 4 bases; bases with no gene match: 6. In germline, CDR1 is SGHRS, CDR2 YFSETQ. The CDR3 sequence is 11 residues long. In DNA, the CDR3 is TGCGCCAGCAGCCAGAGCGGGAGTTCGTACTTC. Its translation is CASSQSGSSYF.

The chain recombines TRBV27 with TRBJ1-2; no definite D call. Trimming removed 7 bases from V and 3 bases from J, with 6 bases in between. CDR1 is MNHEY, CDR2 SMNVEV, per germline (reference sequence). This CDR3 comprises 11 residues. The CDR3 region is CASKSHYGYTF. Here the CDR3 DNA reads TGTGCCAGCAAGAGCCACTATGGCTACACCTTC.

CDR3 loop: CASSLSGVDTEAFF. The DNA for the CDR3 is TGTGCCAGCAGTTTAAGTGGGGTGGACACTGAAGCTTTCTTT. J is TRBJ1-1 and V is TRBV28; D not certain. Trimming removed 2 bases from V and 3 bases from J, with 10 bases in between. The CDR3 length is 14 residues. Germline CDR1 MDHEN, CDR2 SYDVKM.

The sample holds one count of this clone. The rearrangement links TRBV4-2 to TRBJ1-2; 7 nucleotides match TRBD1. The CDR3 is 18 residues long. Germline-derived CDR1 and CDR2 are LGHNA and YNFKEQ. V lost 3 bases, J lost 4 bases, and 17 bases stayed unmatched. CDR3 loop: CASSHGSAGGPGSYGYTF. The CDR3 DNA reads as TGTGCCAGCAGCCATGGCTCGGCAGGGGGGCCGGGGAGCTATGGCTACACCTTC.

V gene TRBV9 combines with J gene TRBJ1-2; D may be TRBD1 (6 bases). This CDR3 is built from 12 residues. The germline CDR1 and CDR2 sequences are SGDLS and YYNGEE. V was trimmed by 2 bases and J by 9 bases, leaving 11 bases between them. In nucleotides, the CDR3 is TGTGCCAGCAGCGTTGGACAGATTAGCTACACCTTC. Residues: CASSVGQISYTF.

This rearrangement joins TRBV7-2 to TRBJ1-6; D is possibly TRBD1 (5 bases). There are 15 residues in the CDR3. Trimming took 1 base from V and 10 from J, leaving 14 bases between them. CDR1 is SGHTA, CDR2 FQGNSA, per germline. CDR3 residues: CASSLGSGFRSPLHF. The CDR3 region has the DNA TGTGCCAGCAGCTTAGGGTCAGGGTTTCGGTCACCCCTCCACTTT. The complete variable domain, with remaining parts taken from reference TRBV7-2 and TRBJ1-6, reads GAGVSQSPSNKVTEKGKDVELRCDPISGHTALYWYRQSLGQGLEFLIYFQGNSAPDKSGLPSDRFSAERTGGSVSTLTIQRTQQEDSAVYLCASSLGSGFRSPLHFGNGTRLTVT.

The chain links TRBV6-1 to TRBJ2-7; the D gene is possibly TRBD2 (5 bases). CDR3 length: 15 residues. In germline, CDR1 is MNHNS, CDR2 SASEGT. V lost 3 bases to trimming and J lost 2 bases, with 14 bases between them. The CDR3 region is CASSDPQGLPYEQYF. The CDR3 DNA sequence: TGTGCCAGCAGTGACCCACAAGGACTGCCCTACGAGCAGTACTTC.

The chain has TRBV5-5 and TRBJ1-2; a weak D match, TRBD1 (6 bases). The CDR3 contains 15 residues. Germline V lookup: CDR1 SGHKS, CDR2 YYEKEE (reference sequence). V was shortened by 4 bases and J by 8 bases, with 21 bases between the two germline ends. CDR3 DNA sequence: TGTGCCAGCAGCATTGGCCAGGCTAGTGGGGGCGGCTACACCTTC. Translated: CASSIGQASGGGYTF.

The V call is TRBV6-5, the J call TRBJ2-7; no firm D call. With 2 bases removed from V and 0 bases from J, the gap between germline ends came to 5 bases. CDR1 and CDR2 (germline): MNHEY, SVGAGI. There are 13 residues in the CDR3. The CDR3 is CASSYGVSYEQYF. CDR3 nucleotide sequence: TGTGCCAGCAGTTACGGGGTCTCCTACGAGCAGTACTTC.

This chain links TRBV11-3 with TRBJ1-1; D gene unclear. CDR1 and CDR2 (germline): SGHNT, YENEEA. Trimming pared 3 bases from V and 5 bases from J, leaving 10 bases between. This CDR3 spans 13 amino acids. This CDR3 is CASSLAGGTEAFF. The CDR3 nucleotides are TGTGCCAGCAGCTTGGCTGGAGGAACTGAAGCTTTCTTT.

This clone appeared a few times. J is TRBJ1-5 and V is TRBV2; TRBD1 is a possible D gene (6 bases). V lost 4 bases, J lost 8 bases, and 18 bases lay in between. Germline V gene lookup returns CDR1 SNHLY and CDR2 FYNNEI. This CDR3 contains 15 residues. The CDR3 nucleotides are TGTGCCAGCAGTGCATTTTCAGGGGTCGGGAAGCCCCAGCATTTT. Translation gives CASSAFSGVGKPQHF. The full variable domain, rest sourced from reference TRBV2 and TRBJ1-5, is EPEVTQTPSHQVTQMGQEVILRCVPISNHLYFYWYRQILGQKVEFLVSFYNNEISEKSEIFDDQFSVERPDGSNFTLKIRSTKLEDSAMYFCASSAFSGVGKPQHFGDGTRLSIL.